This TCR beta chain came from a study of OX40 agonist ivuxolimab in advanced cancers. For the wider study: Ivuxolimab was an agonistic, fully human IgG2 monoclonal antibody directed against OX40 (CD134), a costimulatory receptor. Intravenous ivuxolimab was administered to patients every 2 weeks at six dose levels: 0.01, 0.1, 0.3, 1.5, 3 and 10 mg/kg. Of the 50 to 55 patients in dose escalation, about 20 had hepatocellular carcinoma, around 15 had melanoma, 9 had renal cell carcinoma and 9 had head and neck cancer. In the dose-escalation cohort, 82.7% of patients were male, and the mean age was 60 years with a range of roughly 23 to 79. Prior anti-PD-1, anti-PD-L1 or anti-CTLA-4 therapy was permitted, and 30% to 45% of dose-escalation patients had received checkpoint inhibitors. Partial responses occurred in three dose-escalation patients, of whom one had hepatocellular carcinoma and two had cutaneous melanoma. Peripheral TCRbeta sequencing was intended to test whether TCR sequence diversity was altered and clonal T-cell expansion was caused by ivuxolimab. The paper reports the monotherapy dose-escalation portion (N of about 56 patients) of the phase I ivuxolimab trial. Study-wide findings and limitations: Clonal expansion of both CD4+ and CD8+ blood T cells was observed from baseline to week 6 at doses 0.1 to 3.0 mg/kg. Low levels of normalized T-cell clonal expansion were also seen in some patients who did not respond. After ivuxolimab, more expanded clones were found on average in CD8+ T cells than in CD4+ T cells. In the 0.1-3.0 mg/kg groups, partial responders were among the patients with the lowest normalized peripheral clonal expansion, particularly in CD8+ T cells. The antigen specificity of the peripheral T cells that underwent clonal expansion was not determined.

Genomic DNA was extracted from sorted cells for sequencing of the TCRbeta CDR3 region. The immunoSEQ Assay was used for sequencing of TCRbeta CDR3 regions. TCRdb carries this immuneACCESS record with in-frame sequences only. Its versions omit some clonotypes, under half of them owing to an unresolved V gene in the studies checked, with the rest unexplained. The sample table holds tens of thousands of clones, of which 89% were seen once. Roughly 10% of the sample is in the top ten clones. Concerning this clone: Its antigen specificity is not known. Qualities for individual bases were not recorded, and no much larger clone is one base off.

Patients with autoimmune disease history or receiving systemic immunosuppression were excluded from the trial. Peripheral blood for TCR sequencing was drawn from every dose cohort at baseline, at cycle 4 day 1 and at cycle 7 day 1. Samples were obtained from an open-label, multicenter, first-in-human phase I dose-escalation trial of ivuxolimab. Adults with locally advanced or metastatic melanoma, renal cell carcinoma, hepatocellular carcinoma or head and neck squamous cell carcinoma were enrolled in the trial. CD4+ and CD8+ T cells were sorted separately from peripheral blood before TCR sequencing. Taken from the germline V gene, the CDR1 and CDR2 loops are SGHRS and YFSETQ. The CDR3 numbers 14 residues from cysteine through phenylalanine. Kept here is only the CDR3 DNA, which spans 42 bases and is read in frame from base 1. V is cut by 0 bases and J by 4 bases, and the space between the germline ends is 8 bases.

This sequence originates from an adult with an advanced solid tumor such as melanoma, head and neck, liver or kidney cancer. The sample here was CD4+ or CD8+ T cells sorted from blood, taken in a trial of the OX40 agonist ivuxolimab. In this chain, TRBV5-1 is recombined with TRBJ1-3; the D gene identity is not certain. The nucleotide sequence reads TGCGCCAGCAGCTTGGGACCGGTCGGAAACACCATATATTTT. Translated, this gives CASSLGPVGNTIYF. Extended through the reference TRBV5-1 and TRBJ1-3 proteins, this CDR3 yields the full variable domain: KAGVTQTPRYLIKTRGQQVTLSCSPISGHRSVSWYQQTPGQGLQFLFEYFSETQRNKGNFPGRFSGRQFSNSRSEMNVSTLELGDSALYLCASSLGPVGNTIYFGEGSWLTVV.